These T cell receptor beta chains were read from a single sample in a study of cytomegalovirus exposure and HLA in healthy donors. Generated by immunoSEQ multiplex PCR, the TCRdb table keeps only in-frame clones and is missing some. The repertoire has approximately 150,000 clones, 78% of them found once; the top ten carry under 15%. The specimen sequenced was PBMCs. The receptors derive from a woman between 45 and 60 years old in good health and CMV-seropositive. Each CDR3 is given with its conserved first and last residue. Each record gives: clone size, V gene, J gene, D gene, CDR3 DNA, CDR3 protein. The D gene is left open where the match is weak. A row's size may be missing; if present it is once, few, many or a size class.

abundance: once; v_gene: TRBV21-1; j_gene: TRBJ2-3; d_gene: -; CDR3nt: TGTGCCAGCAGCAAATCCCTAGCGGGGGCCACAGATACGCAGTATTTT; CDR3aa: CASSKSLAGATDTQYF
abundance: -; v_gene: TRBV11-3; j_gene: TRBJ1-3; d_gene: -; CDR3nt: TGTGCCAGCAGCAGAACAGGGACTGGAAACACCATATATTTT; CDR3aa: CASSRTGTGNTIYF
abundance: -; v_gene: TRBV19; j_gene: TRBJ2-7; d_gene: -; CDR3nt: TGTGCCAGTAGTATTGCGCGATTAGGGGGCTACGAGCAGTACTTC; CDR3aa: CASSIARLGGYEQYF
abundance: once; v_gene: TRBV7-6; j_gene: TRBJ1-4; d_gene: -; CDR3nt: TGTGCCAGCAGCTTAGCGGGACGGGGGAGAAAACTGTTTTTT; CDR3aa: CASSLAGRGRKLFF
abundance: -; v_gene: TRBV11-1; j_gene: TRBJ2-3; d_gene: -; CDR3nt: TGTGCCAGCAGCCCCCGGCGGGGTGGCACAGATACGCAGTATTTT; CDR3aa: CASSPRRGGTDTQYF
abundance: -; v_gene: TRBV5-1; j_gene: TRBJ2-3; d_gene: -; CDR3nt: TGCGCCAGCAGCCAGGACAGATTCACAGATACGCAGTATTTT; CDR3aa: CASSQDRFTDTQYF
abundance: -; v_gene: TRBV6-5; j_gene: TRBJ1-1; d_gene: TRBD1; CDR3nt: TGTGCCAGCAGACAGGGGGGTGGGAACACTGAAGCTTTCTTT; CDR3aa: CASRQGGGNTEAFF
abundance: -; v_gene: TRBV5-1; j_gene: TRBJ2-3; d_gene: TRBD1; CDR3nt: TGCGCCAGCAGCTGGGGGACAGGGGGGGCAACTGATACGCAGTATTTT; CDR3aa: CASSWGTGGATDTQYF
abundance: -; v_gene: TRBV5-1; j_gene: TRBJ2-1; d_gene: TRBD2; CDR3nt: TGCGCCAGCAGCCCTAGCGGGGGAACCTACAATGAGCAGTTCTTC; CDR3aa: CASSPSGGTYNEQFF
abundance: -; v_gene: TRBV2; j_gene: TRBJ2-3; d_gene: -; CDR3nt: TGTGCCAGCAGCTGGCTAGTGAGCTCAGATACGCAGTATTTT; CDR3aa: CASSWLVSSDTQYF
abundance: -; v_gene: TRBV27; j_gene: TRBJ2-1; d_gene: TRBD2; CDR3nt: TGTGCCAGCAGTTTTGGACTAGCTGTCTACAATGAGCAGTTCTTC; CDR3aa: CASSFGLAVYNEQFF
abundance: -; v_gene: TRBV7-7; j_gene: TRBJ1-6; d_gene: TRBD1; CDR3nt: TGTGCCAGCAGCAATGACAGGGACTCACCCCTCCACTTT; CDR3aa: CASSNDRDSPLHF
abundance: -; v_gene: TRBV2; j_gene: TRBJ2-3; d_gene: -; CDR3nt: TGTGCCAGCAGGCCCCTCGGTTTGGCCGGGGATACGCAGTATTTT; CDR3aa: CASRPLGLAGDTQYF
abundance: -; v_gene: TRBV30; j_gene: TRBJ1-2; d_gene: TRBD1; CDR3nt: TGTGCCTGGAGTGTTCGGACAGGGAATGGCTACACCTTC; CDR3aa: CAWSVRTGNGYTF
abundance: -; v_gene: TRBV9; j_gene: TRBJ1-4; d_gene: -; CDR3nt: TGTGCCAGCAGCGGCTTCTTCCCGGGGGCAACTAATGAAAAACTGTTTTTT; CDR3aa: CASSGFFPGATNEKLFF
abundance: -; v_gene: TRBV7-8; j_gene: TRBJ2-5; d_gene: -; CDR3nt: TGTGCCAGCAGTAATACCAGGGGGAGGGAGACCCAGTACTTC; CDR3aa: CASSNTRGRETQYF
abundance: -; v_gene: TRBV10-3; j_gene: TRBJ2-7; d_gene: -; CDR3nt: TGTGCCACCTCCCCAACTACCGGAGTTTACGAGCAGTACTTC; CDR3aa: CATSPTTGVYEQYF
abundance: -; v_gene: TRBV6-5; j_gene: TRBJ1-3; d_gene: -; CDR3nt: TGTGCCAGCAGTTACGACGGGGTCGCTGGAAACACCATATATTTT; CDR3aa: CASSYDGVAGNTIYF
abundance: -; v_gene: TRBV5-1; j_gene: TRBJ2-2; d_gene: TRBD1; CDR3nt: TGCGCCAGCAGCTTGGTGCCAACAGGGGGCTCCGGGGAGCTGTTTTTT; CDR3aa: CASSLVPTGGSGELFF
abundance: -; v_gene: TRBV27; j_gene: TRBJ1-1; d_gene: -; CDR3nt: TGTGCCAGCAGTTCTCCTCCACAGGGTCGTGGCAAAGCTTTCTTT; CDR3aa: CASSSPPQGRGKAFF
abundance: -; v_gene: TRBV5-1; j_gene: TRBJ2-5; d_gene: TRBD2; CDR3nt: TGCGCCAGCAGCTTGGCTCTAGCGGGGGAGACCCAGTACTTC; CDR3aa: CASSLALAGETQYF
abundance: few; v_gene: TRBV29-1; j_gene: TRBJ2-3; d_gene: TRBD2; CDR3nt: TGCAGCGTGGAACTAGCGGGGGGCAGGGATACGCAGTATTTT; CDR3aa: CSVELAGGRDTQYF
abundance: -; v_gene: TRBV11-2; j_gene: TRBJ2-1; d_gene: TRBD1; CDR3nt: TGTGCCAGCAGCGTCGGGACAGACTTCTACAATGAGCAGTTCTTC; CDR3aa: CASSVGTDFYNEQFF
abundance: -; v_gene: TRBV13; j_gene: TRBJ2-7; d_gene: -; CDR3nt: TGTGCCAGCAGCCCCCGGGGTACCTACGAGCAGTACTTC; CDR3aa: CASSPRGTYEQYF
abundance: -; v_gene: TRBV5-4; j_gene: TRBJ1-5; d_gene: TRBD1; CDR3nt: TGTGCCAGCAGCGGCCGGGGACAGGGGGCAACCTATAGCAATCAGCCCCAGCATTTT; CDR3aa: CASSGRGQGATYSNQPQHF
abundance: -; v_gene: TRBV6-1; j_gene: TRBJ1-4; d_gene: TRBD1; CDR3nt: TGTGCCAGCGGGAGGACAGGGGAATATGAAAAACTGTTTTTT; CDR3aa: CASGRTGEYEKLFF
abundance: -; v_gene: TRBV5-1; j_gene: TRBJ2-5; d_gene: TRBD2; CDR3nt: TGCGCCAGCAGCTCTAGCGGGGGGCGGACAGAGACCCAGTACTTC; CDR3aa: CASSSSGGRTETQYF
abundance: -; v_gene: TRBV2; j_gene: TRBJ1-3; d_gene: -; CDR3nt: TGTGCCAGCAGTGAAGTGAACAGGGCGAGAAACACCATATATTTT; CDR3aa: CASSEVNRARNTIYF
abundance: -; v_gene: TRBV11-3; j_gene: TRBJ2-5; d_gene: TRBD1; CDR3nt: TGTGCCAGCAGCGCGGGACAGGAAGAGACCCAGTACTTC; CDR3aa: CASSAGQEETQYF
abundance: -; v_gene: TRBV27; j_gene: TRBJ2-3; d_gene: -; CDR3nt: TGTGCCAGCAGTTTATCCTCCTTAGGGGGTGGAACGCAGTATTTT; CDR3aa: CASSLSSLGGGTQYF
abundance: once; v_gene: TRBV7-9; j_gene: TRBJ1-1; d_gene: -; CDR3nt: TGTGCCAGCAGCTTAGTGGAGGTTGGCCCAGAGTACGACACTGAAGCTTTCTTT; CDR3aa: CASSLVEVGPEYDTEAFF
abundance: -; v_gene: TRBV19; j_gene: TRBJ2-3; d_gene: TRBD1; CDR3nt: TGTGCCAGTAGTAGACAGGGGGCCGTCGGCACAGATACGCAGTATTTT; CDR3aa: CASSRQGAVGTDTQYF
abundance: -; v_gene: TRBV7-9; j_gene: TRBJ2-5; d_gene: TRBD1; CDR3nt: TGTGCCAGCAGTACCGGGACAGGGGGTGAGGGAGAGACCCAGTACTTC; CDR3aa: CASSTGTGGEGETQYF
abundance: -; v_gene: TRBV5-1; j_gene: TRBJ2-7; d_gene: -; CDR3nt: TGCGCCAGCAGCCCCAAAGAGGGGGCTGGGGGGTACGAGCAGTACTTC; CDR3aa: CASSPKEGAGGYEQYF
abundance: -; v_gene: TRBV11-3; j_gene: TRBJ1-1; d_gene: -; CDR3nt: TGTGCCAGCAGCTTAGATTGGGGGGGAGAGAACACTGAAGCTTTCTTT; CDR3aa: CASSLDWGGENTEAFF
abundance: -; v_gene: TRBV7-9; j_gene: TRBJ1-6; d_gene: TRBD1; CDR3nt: TGTGCCAGCAGCTTGGGGACAGGGTCCAATTCACCCCTCCACTTT; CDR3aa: CASSLGTGSNSPLHF
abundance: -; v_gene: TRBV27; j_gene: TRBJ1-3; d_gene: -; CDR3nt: TGTGCCAGCAGTCTCAACAGGGCCTCTGGAAACACCATATATTTT; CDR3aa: CASSLNRASGNTIYF
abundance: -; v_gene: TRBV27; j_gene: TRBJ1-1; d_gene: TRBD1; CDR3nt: TGTGCCAGCAGTTTAAGGGTAGGGGACAGCGCGAACACTGAAGCTTTCTTT; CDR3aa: CASSLRVGDSANTEAFF
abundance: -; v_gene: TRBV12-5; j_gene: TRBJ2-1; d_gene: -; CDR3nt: TGTGCTAGTGGTTCGGGGAATGAGCAGTTCTTC; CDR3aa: CASGSGNEQFF
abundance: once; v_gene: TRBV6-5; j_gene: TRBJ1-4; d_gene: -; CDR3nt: TGTGCCAGCAGCTTAACACAGGGTTGGAGTGAAAAACTGTTTTTT; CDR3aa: CASSLTQGWSEKLFF
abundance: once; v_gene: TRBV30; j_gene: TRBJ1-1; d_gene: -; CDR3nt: TGTGCCTGGACAGGGGTCTTGAACACTGAAGCTTTCTTT; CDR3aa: CAWTGVLNTEAFF